The 32 T cell receptor beta chains below were found in one sample sequenced in a study of shared clonotypes between healthy human individuals. Produced via immunoSEQ multiplex PCR; TCRdb's table is partial and in-frame only. Here the sample spans under 200,000 clones, over 85% being singletons. Sequenced: naive CD4+ T cells sorted from blood. Subset defined: CD45RA+ positively selected. The receptors were sampled from a woman younger than 45 in good health.

CDR3 DNA: TGTGCCAGCAGCTTGGTGGGCACTGAAGCTTTCTTT. Its translation is CASSLVGTEAFF. The chain couples TRBV5-6 to TRBJ1-1; D gene unclear. Trimming stripped 0 bases from V and 4 bases from J, with 4 bases between. Germline CDR1 and CDR2: SGHDT and YYEEEE. This CDR3 is built from 12 residues.

The chain employs TRBV28 and TRBJ2-7, with TRBD2 identical over 8 bases. Trimming removed 6 bases from V and 9 bases from J; junction bases left unmatched: 7. This CDR3 contains 12 residues. Germline V gene sequence: CDR1 MDHEN, CDR2 SYDVKM. The CDR3 loop is CASSLPGGPQYF. CDR3 DNA sequence: TGTGCCAGCAGCCTTCCGGGGGGGCCGCAGTACTTC.

The V gene is TRBV9, the J gene TRBJ2-1, with D hard to call. This CDR3 has 15 amino acids. The germline V gene has CDR1 SGDLS and CDR2 YYNGEE. Trimming shortened V by 4 bases and J by 1 base, and 12 bases separated the two germline ends. The CDR3 reads CASSSEVGSYNEQFF. DNA for the CDR3: TGTGCCAGCAGCTCCGAAGTAGGGTCCTACAATGAGCAGTTCTTC.

This chain links TRBV15 with TRBJ2-7, with D perhaps matching TRBD2 (6 bases). V dropped 2 bases and J dropped 6 bases, with 11 bases sitting between them. Germline CDR1 and CDR2: LNHNV and YYDKDF (reference sequence). This CDR3 is built from 13 residues. The CDR3 loop is CATSRIRELEQYF. The CDR3 DNA sequence: TGTGCCACCAGCAGAATCCGGGAGCTCGAGCAGTACTTC.

The chain couples TRBV5-8 to TRBJ2-7; possibly TRBD2 for D (5 bases). Germline V gene lookup returns CDR1 SGHTS and CDR2 YDEGEE. The CDR3 is made up of 16 amino acids. V was shortened by 0 bases and J by 2 bases, with 15 bases between the two germline ends. The CDR3 DNA is TGTGCCAGCAGCTTGGGTCGAGGGTTGAGGGCCTACGAGCAGTACTTC. Amino acids: CASSLGRGLRAYEQYF.

The chain couples TRBV6-6 to TRBJ2-7, with a weak D call TRBD2 (6 bases). The CDR3 runs to 15 residues. Trimming took off 6 bases at V and 7 bases at J, with 22 bases between the two ends. The germline V gene has CDR1 MNHNY and CDR2 SVGAGI (reference sequence). The CDR3, as DNA: TGTGCCAGCAGCCACGGGCCTCTCAGCGCGGGGGAGCAGTACTTC. Residues: CASSHGPLSAGEQYF.

This clone was detected a few times. J is TRBJ2-7 and V is TRBV28; D may be TRBD2 (6 bases). This CDR3 region has 14 residues. Germline V lookup: CDR1 MDHEN, CDR2 SYDVKM. V was pared by 3 bases and J by 4 bases, with 13 bases between. CDR3 amino acids: CASSFSLAPYEQYF. CDR3 bases: TGTGCCAGCAGTTTCAGTCTAGCGCCGTACGAGCAGTACTTC.

The chain's CDR3 is CASSQDGRTEETQYF. Written as DNA, the CDR3 is TGCGCCAGCAGCCAAGATGGAAGAACGGAAGAGACCCAGTACTTC. The chain couples TRBV4-1 to TRBJ2-5, with D hard to call. CDR1 is MGHRA, CDR2 YSYEKL, per germline. The germline V and J ends were trimmed by 0 bases and 3 bases, with 11 bases remaining between them. The CDR3 covers 15 residues.

V usage is TRBV18 and J usage is TRBJ2-3; possibly TRBD2 for D (5 bases). The V gene lost 5 bases and the J gene lost 2 bases, with 8 bases spanning the gap. This CDR3 contains 13 residues. Germline V lookup: CDR1 KGHSH, CDR2 LQKENI. CDR3 coding DNA: TGTGCCAGCTCATCGGACTTCACAGATACGCAGTATTTT. Translated, it gives CASSSDFTDTQYF.

V usage is TRBV27 and J usage is TRBJ2-5; 11 bases align to TRBD2. The DNA matches TRBJ2-7 better at its end, which makes the J call doubtful. The germline CDR1 and CDR2 sequences are MNHEY and SMNVEV (reference sequence). The CDR3 extends over 15 amino acids. CDR3 nucleotides: TGTGCCAGCACCGTAGCGGGAGGGACCTCCTACGAGCAGTACTTC. Amino acid sequence: CASTVAGGTSYEQYF.

This sequence joins TRBV7-9 and TRBJ2-3, with unresolved D. CDR3 length equals 16 residues. V lost 5 bases and J lost 1, with 16 bases in between. Germline CDR1 is SEHNR and CDR2 is FQNEAQ (reference sequence). The CDR3 region has the DNA TGTGCCAGCAGCCGATTTAGGACGGAGCGCACAGATACGCAGTATTTT. Protein: CASSRFRTERTDTQYF.

This clone has just a few counts. The chain is built from TRBV7-9 and TRBJ1-2; no reliable D call. The CDR3 runs to 13 residues. V lost 5 bases, J lost 7 bases, and 14 bases lay in between. Germline V lookup: CDR1 SEHNR, CDR2 FQNEAQ (reference sequence). As DNA, the CDR3 is TGTGCCAGCAGCCCGACGAGGAGATTTGGCTACACCTTC. Translation: CASSPTRRFGYTF.

J is TRBJ1-2 and V is TRBV6-6; no clear D. The CDR3 contains 11 residues. From germline, CDR1 is MNHNY and CDR2 SVGAGI (reference sequence). Trimming left V 4 bases short and J 3 bases short, with 3 bases between. The CDR3 region is CASSSHYGYTF. In DNA form, the CDR3 reads TGTGCCAGCAGTTCCCACTATGGCTACACCTTC.

V gene TRBV29-1 combines with J gene TRBJ2-3, with 11 bases fitting TRBD2. The CDR3 has 13 residues. CDR1 SQVTM and CDR2 ANQGSEA come from the germline V gene. The junction had 2 bases not matched to a gene; V was cut back by 8 bases and J by 1 base. DNA of the CDR3: TGCAGCACGGGACTAGCGGGCACAGATACGCAGTATTTT. As protein: CSTGLAGTDTQYF.

The V gene is TRBV4-1, the J gene TRBJ1-5; 7 bases are a match to TRBD1. This CDR3 is built from 17 residues. J gave up 0 bases and V 1 base, and 6 bases lay outside the gene matches. Germline V gene data show CDR1 as MGHRA and CDR2 as YSYEKL. CDR3 protein: CASSQVLQGYSNQPQHF. CDR3 bases: TGCGCCAGCAGCCAAGTATTACAGGGGTATAGCAATCAGCCCCAGCATTTT.

This chain joins TRBV2 and TRBJ1-4; TRBD1 matches at 9 bases. Germline lookup yields CDR1 SNHLY and CDR2 FYNNEI. The CDR3 totals 14 residues. The V gene end was trimmed by 4 bases and the J gene end by 7 bases; junction bases not matched to a gene: 4. For the CDR3, the DNA is TGTGCCAGCAGTGGGGGGACAGGGTTTGAAAAACTGTTTTTT. This sequence encodes CASSGGTGFEKLFF.

The genes are TRBV20-1 and TRBJ2-5, with D unclear. The J call is in doubt because the DNA end fits TRBJ2-7 better. Germline V gene sequence: CDR1 DFQATT, CDR2 SNEGSKA (reference sequence). The CDR3 loop spans 11 amino acids. The CDR3 is CSASLTNEQYF. CDR3 nucleotide sequence: TGCAGTGCTAGCTTAACCAACGAGCAGTACTTC.

This clone appeared a few times. The chain recombines TRBV7-9 with TRBJ1-2; 10 positions match TRBD1. Germline V gene sequence: CDR1 SEHNR, CDR2 FQNEAQ (reference sequence). This CDR3 region has 13 residues. V lost 5 bases to trimming and J lost 8 bases; unmatched junction nucleotides: 5. The CDR3 DNA sequence: TGTGCCAGCAGCCACTGGACAGGGGGAGGCTACACCTTC. Translating it yields CASSHWTGGGYTF.

The chain employs TRBV27 and TRBJ1-6; a weak D match, TRBD1 (6 bases). Germline values: CDR1 MNHEY, CDR2 SMNVEV (reference sequence). The V gene lost 5 bases and the J gene lost 6 bases, with 11 bases spanning the gap. This CDR3 has 14 amino acids. The DNA of the CDR3 is TGTGCCAGCAGTCAACAGGGAGGTAATTCACCCCTCCACTTT. This sequence encodes CASSQQGGNSPLHF.

In its sample, this clone was seen once. V is TRBV7-9 and J is TRBJ2-7; D ambiguous. Germline loops: CDR1 SEHNR, CDR2 FQNEAQ (reference sequence). The CDR3 is 14 amino acids. Trimming shortened V by 5 bases and J by 6 bases, and 17 bases separated the two germline ends. CDR3 region: CASSLPRNLAEQYF. The CDR3 bases are TGTGCCAGCAGCCTGCCCAGAAACTTGGCCGAGCAGTACTTC.

This clone was counted a few times. V usage is TRBV10-3 and J usage is TRBJ2-7, with 8 bases identical to TRBD2. J gave up 6 bases and V 3 bases, and 10 bases lay outside the gene matches. This CDR3 has 15 residues. Germline CDR1 is ENHRY and CDR2 is SYGVKD. This CDR3 reads CAISDQAGAMGEQYF. CDR3 DNA sequence: TGTGCCATCAGTGATCAAGCGGGAGCAATGGGCGAGCAGTACTTC.

V gene TRBV19 combines with J gene TRBJ1-1; 8 bases are shared with TRBD1. This CDR3 is 13 amino acids long. Germline V gene data show CDR1 as LNHDA and CDR2 as SQIVND (reference sequence). V shed 6 bases and J 2 bases; nucleotides not matched to a gene: 2. The CDR3 DNA is TGTGCCAGTAGCGCAGGGGGCAACACTGAAGCTTTCTTT. Residues: CASSAGGNTEAFF.

The chain has TRBV7-9 and TRBJ2-7; D is possibly TRBD2 (6 bases). Trimming took off 5 bases at V and 0 bases at J, with 14 bases between the two ends. Germline lookup yields CDR1 SEHNR and CDR2 FQNEAQ (reference sequence). The CDR3 totals 15 residues. The DNA for the CDR3 is TGTGCCAGCAGCCCAGCGGGCCTAAGCTCCTACGAGCAGTACTTC. Amino acids: CASSPAGLSSYEQYF.

This clone appeared once. The chain couples TRBV6-6 to TRBJ1-1; tentative D call: TRBD1 (5 bases). The CDR3 has 15 residues. Germline CDR1 MNHNY, CDR2 SVGAGI (reference sequence). Deletions cut 2 bases from V and 0 bases from J, with 10 bases between. The CDR3 sequence: CASSYGGTMNTEAFF. In DNA, the CDR3 is TGTGCCAGCAGTTACGGGGGGACCATGAACACTGAAGCTTTCTTT.

The chain joins TRBV18 to TRBJ2-2; 8 bases are a match to TRBD1. V lost 0 bases, J lost 4 bases, and 4 bases stayed unmatched. The CDR3 runs to 16 residues. Per germline, CDR1 KGHSH and CDR2 LQKENI. CDR3 nucleotides: TGTGCCAGCTCACCACCGACAGGGGAAGCCACCGGGGAGCTGTTTTTT. Protein: CASSPPTGEATGELFF.

This clone was observed a single time. The chain couples TRBV28 to TRBJ2-7; 12 bases fit TRBD1. Looked up from germline, CDR1 is MDHEN and CDR2 is SYDVKM. This CDR3 region has 15 residues. The ends lost 1 base at V and 5 bases at J; junction bases unmatched: 3. The CDR3 nucleotides read TGTGCCAGCAGTTTATCCGGGACAGGGGGCCACGAGCAGTACTTC. This translates into CASSLSGTGGHEQYF. The full variable domain, rest sourced from reference TRBV28 and TRBJ2-7, is DVKVTQSSRYLVKRTGEKVFLECVQDMDHENMFWYRQDPGLGLRLIYFSYDVKMKEKGDIPEGYSVSREKKERFSLILESASTNQTSMYLCASSLSGTGGHEQYFGPGTRLTVT.

The chain uses TRBV18 and TRBJ1-2; 8 nucleotides agree with TRBD1. CDR1 is KGHSH, CDR2 LQKENI, per germline. CDR3 length: 15 amino acids. The junction had 9 bases not matched to a gene; V was cut back by 3 bases and J by 6 bases. For the CDR3, the DNA is TGTGCCAGCTCACCCGGGACAGGCGAGGTTAATGGCTACACCTTC. Its translation is CASSPGTGEVNGYTF.

This chain uses TRBV28 with TRBJ2-1, with 7 bases identical to TRBD2. Germline CDR1 MDHEN, CDR2 SYDVKM. Trimming removed 3 bases from V and 4 bases from J; junction bases left unmatched: 6. This CDR3 is built from 15 residues. The CDR3 nucleotides are TGTGCCAGCAGTTTGGTGGGAGGGCCGTACAATGAGCAGTTCTTC. It yields the protein CASSLVGGPYNEQFF.

V is TRBV6-1 and J is TRBJ2-1; 8 positions agree with TRBD2. Germline-derived CDR1 and CDR2 are MNHNS and SASEGT. V was clipped by 1 base and J by 3 bases; unmatched bases: 11. The CDR3 covers 18 residues. Here the CDR3 DNA reads TGTGCCAGCAGTGAAGGTATTGGGGGCGGGAGGTACTACAATGAGCAGTTCTTC. This translates into CASSEGIGGGRYYNEQFF.

The chain uses TRBV19 and TRBJ1-2, with D possibly being TRBD1 (5 bases). Trimming removed 6 bases at V and 0 bases at J, with 14 bases between. The length of the CDR3 is 15 residues. Germline values: CDR1 LNHDA, CDR2 SQIVND (reference sequence). This chain's CDR3 is CASRPAGRPNYGYTF. DNA of the CDR3: TGTGCCAGTAGACCGGCGGGGCGTCCTAACTATGGCTACACCTTC.

The chain recombines TRBV30 with TRBJ1-4; TRBD1 is a possible D gene (6 bases). The CDR3 loop spans 14 amino acids. Germline V gene sequence: CDR1 GTSNPN, CDR2 SVGIG (reference sequence). V was shortened by 1 base and J by 4 bases, with 10 bases between the two germline ends. The CDR3, as DNA: TGTGCCTGGAGTGGGACAGCCATTAATGAAAAACTGTTTTTT. Translating gives CAWSGTAINEKLFF. Full variable domain (outside the CDR3, taken from reference TRBV30 and TRBJ1-4): SQTIHQWPATLVQPVGSPLSLECTVEGTSNPNLYWYRQAAGRGLQLLFYSVGIGQISSEVPQNLSASRPQDRQFILSSKKLLLSDSGFYLCAWSGTAINEKLFFGSGTQLSVL.

The chain uses TRBV5-6 and TRBJ2-5, with 7 nucleotides matching TRBD1. The CDR3 consists of 13 residues. V dropped 4 bases and J dropped 5; count of bases not matched to a gene: 5. Germline CDR1 and CDR2: SGHDT and YYEEEE. The CDR3: CASSRTGEETQYF. The CDR3 DNA sequence: TGTGCCAGCAGCCGGACAGGAGAGGAGACCCAGTACTTC.